A single sample gave rise to the 5 T cell receptor beta chains below, sequenced in a study of Graves' ophthalmopathy and Graves' hyperthyroidism. Amplification targeted the TCR beta CDR3 regions, with RNA transcripts as the source material. HTBI primers were used in a first-round RT-PCR, which preceded a second-round multiplex PCR. TCRdb ran MiXCR on the multiplex PCR reads and lists one entry per CDR3 protein. The sample has 650,000 to 900,000 distinct CDR3 sequences; 40% are singletons. Sequenced sample: peripheral blood. The receptors stem from an adult man with Graves' ophthalmopathy.

Details on this clonotype: At one end the junction does not follow the germline gene, possibly because of a read error. V usage is TRBV24-1 and J usage is TRBJ1-5, with a tentative D call TRBD1 (5 bases). CDR3 length equals 15 residues. The germline CDR1 and CDR2 sequences are KGHDR and SFDVKD. CDR3 in amino acids: CATSDPGPPYQSQHF. The CDR3, as DNA: TGTGCCACCAGTGACCCAGGGCCCCCGTATCAGTCCCAGCATTTT.

This clonotype has a single count. This chain uses TRBV20-1 with TRBJ1-2, with D hard to call. The CDR3 sequence is 13 residues long. The germline V and J ends were trimmed by 3 bases and 4 bases, with 12 bases remaining between them. In germline, CDR1 is DFQATT, CDR2 SNEGSKA (reference sequence). The CDR3 is CSASASGVYGYTF. The CDR3, as DNA: TGCAGTGCTAGCGCGAGTGGAGTCTATGGCTACACCTTC.

This clonotype occurred once. No conserved phenylalanine or tryptophan ends this CDR3, so it is likely a read error. The rearrangement uses TRBV10-3 and TRBJ1-2, with TRBD1 identical over 12 bases. The CDR3 length is 15 residues. CDR1 is ENHRY, CDR2 SYGVKD, per germline. V shed 10 bases, J shed 7 bases, and the junction held 13 bases outside the gene matches. CDR3 sequence: CASSPAGQGASGYTI. The CDR3 DNA follows: TGTGCCAGCAGCCCCGCGGGACAGGGGGCGAGTGGCTACACCATC.

This clonotype was counted at least ten times. The rearrangement uses TRBV6-5 and TRBJ1-5, with a possible D match to TRBD1 (5 bases). Trimming took off 6 bases at V and 4 bases at J, with 13 bases between the two ends. The CDR3 has 14 residues. Germline lookup yields CDR1 MNHEY and CDR2 SVGAGI. DNA of the CDR3: TGTGCCAGCAGCCAAGCAGGGCAAAATCAGCCCCAGCATTTT. This codes for CASSQAGQNQPQHF.

The V and J genes are TRBV25-1 and TRBJ2-7, with 9 bases identical to TRBD2. V was clipped by 5 bases and J by 5 bases; unmatched bases: 7. Germline V gene sequence: CDR1 MGHDK, CDR2 SYGVNS. The CDR3 loop spans 14 amino acids. The CDR3 region is CASSPGTSIHEQYF. DNA of the CDR3: TGTGCCAGCAGTCCCGGGACTAGCATCCACGAGCAGTACTTC.